These T cell receptor beta chains were read from a single sample in a study of T-cell reconstitution after alpha-beta-depleted transplantation in children. TCRdb passed the PCR reads through MiXCR, listing each CDR3 protein once. Of over 300,000 distinct CDR3 sequences detected, about 9.4% appear once; the ten largest clones hold roughly 2.5%. The sample here was PBMCs from the stem cell graft donor, taken from the stem cell graft. These receptors were taken from a human donor who donated a stem cell graft to a child with acute lymphoblastic leukemia. Each CDR3 is given with its conserved first and last residue. D genes are given only for firm matches. The size field is filled for only some rows; it gives once, few, many or a size class.

d_gene	v_gene	j_gene	abundance	CDR3nt	CDR3aa
.	TRBV20-1	TRBJ2-1	few	TGCAGTGCTAGAGATCCGCGTGAGGGGGAGGGCCTAAATGAGCAGTTCTTC	CSARDPREGEGLNEQFF
.	TRBV4-1	TRBJ2-3	many	TGCGCCAGCAGCCTACAGGGACGCACAGATACGCAGTATTTT	CASSLQGRTDTQYF
TRBD1	TRBV29-1	TRBJ2-1	many	TGCAGCGTTGAAGGCCCCCGCAGGGGGATTTACAATGAGCAGTTCTTC	CSVEGPRRGIYNEQFF
.	TRBV5-6	TRBJ2-5	few	TGTGCCAGCAGCCGTCAAAACGATGGAGGGACCCAGTACTTC	CASSRQNDGGTQYF
.	TRBV4-2	TRBJ2-2	many	TGTGCCAGCAGCCAAGTCCAGGACACCGGGGAGCTGTTTTTT	CASSQVQDTGELFF
.	TRBV4-1	TRBJ2-5	many	TGCGCCAGCAGCCAAGCCCCGCAGGGGTACCAAGAGACCCAGTACTTC	CASSQAPQGYQETQYF
TRBD2	TRBV20-1	TRBJ2-1	.	TGCAGTGCTAAGGCGGCCGGGACTAGAGGGAATGAGCAGTTCTTC	CSAKAAGTRGNEQFF
TRBD1	TRBV12-3/TRBV12-4	TRBJ2-2	many	TGTGCCAGCAGTTATTACGGGACAGCCTTTCCCGGGGAGCTGTTTTTT	CASSYYGTAFPGELFF
TRBD2	TRBV11-2	TRBJ2-3	few	TGTGCCAGCAGCTTAGAGGCTAGCGGGAGGGCGGATACGCAGTATTTT	CASSLEASGRADTQYF
.	TRBV20-1	TRBJ1-4	few	TGCAGTGCAAGGCCCACAGGGCAGATAACGGAAAAACTGTTTTTT	CSARPTGQITEKLFF
.	TRBV12-3/TRBV12-4	TRBJ2-5	few	TGTGCCAGCAGTTCCGAAACCGGACAGCGGGAGACCCAGTACTTC	CASSSETGQRETQYF
TRBD2	TRBV5-5	TRBJ2-2	many	TGTGCCAGCAGCCCGATAGCGGGAGAGGTCACCGGGGAGCTGTTTTTT	CASSPIAGEVTGELFF
.	TRBV4-2	TRBJ1-1	.	TGTGCCAGCAGCCAAGATCTGGTTTTGAACACTGAAGCTTTCTTT	CASSQDLVLNTEAFF
.	TRBV5-1	TRBJ2-7	few	TGCGCCAGCAGCAAGACAGTTCAACTAGCCTACGAGCAGTACTTC	CASSKTVQLAYEQYF